One and the same sample provided the 30 T cell receptor beta chains below, sequenced in a study of cytomegalovirus exposure and HLA in healthy donors. 60 Vbeta and 13 Jbeta primers were used in PCR. Libraries were prepared by immunoSEQ multiplex PCR; TCRdb keeps only in-frame clonotypes and omits some of them. The sample yields around 180,000 clones, around 80% seen once. Sequencing was performed on PBMCs. Receptors originate from a girl aged 2 to 9 in good health and CMV-seropositive.

The V call is TRBV7-6, the J call TRBJ2-1; D not certain. V dropped 8 bases and J dropped 1 base, with 12 bases sitting between them. CDR1 SGHVS and CDR2 FNYEAQ come from the germline V gene. This CDR3 spans 14 amino acids. The CDR3 DNA is TGTGCCAGCTCTCGCGGCGGATCCTACAATGAGCAGTTCTTC. Translation: CASSRGGSYNEQFF.

Concerning this clone itself: Compared with germline, one end of the junction differs, possibly owing to a read error. This chain links TRBV11-2 with TRBJ1-1, with a weak D call TRBD1 (6 bases). The CDR3 spans 16 residues. Germline CDR1 is SGHAT and CDR2 is FQNNGV. The CDR3 sequence: CASSSLRGTPNAEAFF. CDR3 bases: TGTGCCAGCAGCTCCTTAAGGGGGACACCGAACGCTGAAGCTTTCTTT.

V usage is TRBV2 and J usage is TRBJ1-2, with D hard to call. The V gene lost 4 bases and the J gene lost 1 base, with 7 bases spanning the gap. The CDR3 is made up of 13 amino acids. Germline lookup yields CDR1 SNHLY and CDR2 FYNNEI. The CDR3 region has the DNA TGTGCCAGCAGTGTCGAGAGTAACTATGGCTACACCTTC. As protein: CASSVESNYGYTF.

The chain links TRBV5-1 to TRBJ2-3; 11 bases are shared with TRBD2. J gave up 2 bases and V 4 bases, and 6 bases lay outside the gene matches. CDR1 and CDR2 (germline): SGHRS, YFSETQ. The CDR3 length is 16 residues. CDR3 nucleotides: TGCGCCAGCAGCCCGGGGACTAGCGGAAACACAGATACGCAGTATTTT. Its protein is CASSPGTSGNTDTQYF. Full variable domain (missing parts from reference TRBV5-1 and TRBJ2-3): KAGVTQTPRYLIKTRGQQVTLSCSPISGHRSVSWYQQTPGQGLQFLFEYFSETQRNKGNFPGRFSGRQFSNSRSEMNVSTLELGDSALYLCASSPGTSGNTDTQYFGPGTRLTVL.

The chain employs TRBV5-1 and TRBJ2-2; TRBD2 aligns across 11 bases. After removal of 4 bases from V and 5 bases from J, the junction contained 16 bases not matched to a gene. The CDR3 is made up of 19 amino acids. CDR1 is SGHRS and CDR2 is YFSETQ in the germline V gene. The DNA of the CDR3 is TGCGCCAGCAGCCACCCGGGACTAGCGGTCACGGGCGGGACCGGGGAGCTGTTTTTT. It translates to CASSHPGLAVTGGTGELFF.

V gene TRBV7-2 combines with J gene TRBJ2-7; 10 bases are a match to TRBD1. The CDR3 has 14 amino acids. Germline CDR1 reads SGHTA; CDR2 reads FQGNSA. J lost 6 bases, V lost 5 bases, and 7 bases had no gene match. The CDR3 region is CASSKGQGTVEQYF. CDR3 sequence (DNA): TGTGCCAGCAGCAAGGGACAGGGGACGGTCGAGCAGTACTTC.

The CDR3 spells CASSPHPGQWGYSNQPQHF. In DNA, the CDR3 is TGTGCCAGTAGTCCGCATCCGGGACAGTGGGGCTATAGCAATCAGCCCCAGCATTTT. This chain joins TRBV19 and TRBJ1-5, with 7 positions matching TRBD1. The trim removed 5 bases at V and 0 bases at J, leaving 16 bases unmatched. This CDR3 is 19 amino acids long. Germline CDR1 LNHDA, CDR2 SQIVND (reference sequence). The full variable domain, rest sourced from reference TRBV19 and TRBJ1-5, is DGGITQSPKYLFRKEGQNVTLSCEQNLNHDAMYWYRQDPGQGLRLIYYSQIVNDFQKGDIAEGYSVSREKKESFPLTVTSAQKNPTAFYLCASSPHPGQWGYSNQPQHFGDGTRLSIL.

The chain combines TRBV6-1 with TRBJ1-6; the match to TRBD1 covers 7 bases. There are 15 residues in the CDR3. The V gene end was trimmed by 6 bases and the J gene end by 2 bases; junction bases not matched to a gene: 4. Germline V lookup: CDR1 MNHNS, CDR2 SASEGT. The CDR3: CASSEDRTYNSPLHF. CDR3 DNA sequence: TGTGCCAGCAGCGAGGACAGGACCTATAATTCACCCCTCCACTTT.

The chain links TRBV10-3 to TRBJ1-2; D is perhaps TRBD1 (6 bases). Germline values: CDR1 ENHRY, CDR2 SYGVKD. The V end lost 7 bases, the J end lost 2 bases, and 17 bases lay between the germline ends. The CDR3 length is 15 residues. Here the CDR3 reads CAITARGGKNYGYTF. The DNA of the CDR3 is TGTGCCATCACCGCCAGAGGGGGAAAGAACTATGGCTACACCTTC.

Comments on this clone: Other nucleotide sequences from this sample produce the same CDR3. The rearrangement uses TRBV6-5 and TRBJ1-1; D is unclear. The CDR3 covers 13 residues. Germline V gives CDR1 MNHEY, CDR2 SVGAGI. V was trimmed by 7 bases and J by 3 bases, leaving 12 bases between them. CDR3 amino acids: CASTQGRDTEAFF. For the CDR3, the DNA is TGTGCCAGCACCCAAGGGAGGGACACTGAAGCTTTCTTT.

This clone has a handful of counts. The J gene is TRBJ1-4, the V gene TRBV30; D unresolved. The germline gives CDR1 GTSNPN, CDR2 SVGIG (reference sequence). The CDR3 covers 15 residues. V was cut by 3 bases and J by 6 bases, with 17 bases left in between. The CDR3 coding sequence is TGTGCCTGGAGACCGGGCCTTCGGGGAGATGAAAAACTGTTTTTT. Amino acids: CAWRPGLRGDEKLFF.

The V gene is TRBV11-2, the J gene TRBJ2-2; 7 bases are shared with TRBD2. This CDR3 has 16 amino acids. The germline gives CDR1 SGHAT, CDR2 FQNNGV. V lost 5 bases, J lost 5 bases, and 11 bases stayed unmatched. CDR3 sequence: CASSQISGRVTGELFF. CDR3 nucleotides: TGTGCCAGCAGCCAAATCTCAGGGAGGGTTACCGGGGAGCTGTTTTTT.

The chain is built from TRBV15 and TRBJ2-7; 11 nucleotides agree with TRBD2. The V gene end was trimmed by 5 bases and the J gene end by 4 bases; junction bases not matched to a gene: 4. CDR1 and CDR2 (germline): LNHNV, YYDKDF (reference sequence). The CDR3 length is 14 residues. CDR3 protein: CATSPRLAGYEQYF. CDR3 in DNA: TGTGCCACCAGCCCTAGACTAGCGGGGTACGAGCAGTACTTC.

A word on this clone: The same CDR3 arises from other DNA sequences in this sample as well. The chain has TRBV30 and TRBJ2-1, with D possibly TRBD2 on 5 matching bases. With 0 bases removed from V and 8 bases from J, the gap between germline ends came to 8 bases. The CDR3 runs to 12 residues. CDR1 and CDR2 from the germline V gene are GTSNPN and SVGIG (reference sequence). The CDR3, as DNA: TGTGCCTGGAGTGTACGGGGAGATGAGCAGTTCTTC. Its translation: CAWSVRGDEQFF.

The gene calls are TRBV19 and TRBJ2-3; D remains unclear. The CDR3 runs to 15 residues. Germline lookup yields CDR1 LNHDA and CDR2 SQIVND (reference sequence). V lost 6 bases to trimming and J lost 1 base, with 14 bases between them. The CDR3 loop reads CASRLARSGTDTQYF. The CDR3 nucleotides are TGTGCCAGTAGGCTGGCCCGATCAGGCACAGATACGCAGTATTTT.

This chain connects TRBV6-6 to TRBJ1-2; no clear D. CDR1 and CDR2 (germline): MNHNY, SVGAGI (reference sequence). The CDR3 is 14 amino acids. V shed 6 bases and J shed 8 bases, with 19 bases lying between them. In DNA form, the CDR3 reads TGTGCCAGCAGGCGGGATTTTGTTGGAGGAGGCTACACCTTC. It translates to CASRRDFVGGGYTF.

The V and J genes are TRBV5-6 and TRBJ2-2, with TRBD2 matching over 8 bases. Germline loops: CDR1 SGHDT, CDR2 YYEEEE. This CDR3 spans 17 amino acids. V lost 2 bases and J lost 4; bases outside the gene matches: 10. The CDR3 spells CASSFQYSGKSTGELFF. The CDR3 region has the DNA TGTGCCAGCAGCTTCCAATATAGCGGGAAGAGCACCGGGGAGCTGTTTTTT.

This clone has a handful of counts. This chain joins TRBV10-2 and TRBJ2-1, with 9 bases aligning to TRBD2. The CDR3 covers 13 residues. Germline trimming cut 9 bases from V and 8 bases from J; bases unmatched to any gene: 8. CDR1 is WSHSY, CDR2 SAAADI, per germline. The CDR3 bases are TGCGCCAGTTCTAGCGGGACCTCCGATGAGCAGTTCTTC. It codes for CASSSGTSDEQFF.

V usage is TRBV5-4 and J usage is TRBJ2-7, with a possible D match to TRBD2 (5 bases). The CDR3 loop spans 17 amino acids. Looked up from germline, CDR1 is SGHNT and CDR2 is YYREEE (reference sequence). V gave up 3 bases and J gave up 6 bases, with 25 bases separating them. CDR3 DNA: TGTGCCAGCAGCTCCAAGACGGGCCCTGGAGGCGTCCCCGAGCAGTACTTC. This sequence encodes CASSSKTGPGGVPEQYF.

This clone was seen only once. The V gene is TRBV5-1, the J gene TRBJ1-2; weak D call: TRBD1 (6 bases). The germline V and J ends were trimmed by 4 bases and 1 base, with 11 bases remaining between them. This CDR3 has 14 amino acids. From germline, CDR1 is SGHRS and CDR2 YFSETQ. Here the CDR3 reads CASSPDRINYGYTF. Written as DNA, the CDR3 is TGCGCCAGCAGCCCGGACAGAATTAACTATGGCTACACCTTC.

A few counts support this clone. The V and J genes are TRBV7-4 and TRBJ1-2; D unclear. In germline, CDR1 is SGHVT, CDR2 SQSDAQ. CDR3 length equals 13 residues. V lost 4 bases and J lost 1, with 7 bases in between. Here the CDR3 reads CASSSQNNYGYTF. DNA of the CDR3: TGTGCCAGCAGCTCACAGAATAACTATGGCTACACCTTC.

This clone was seen a few times. The chain combines TRBV4-1 with TRBJ2-7; TRBD2 is a possible D gene (6 bases). The germline gives CDR1 MGHRA, CDR2 YSYEKL. V was shortened by 4 bases and J by 3 bases, with 13 bases between the two germline ends. The CDR3 length is 14 residues. The CDR3 is CASSLRDFSYEQYF. The CDR3 DNA is TGCGCCAGCAGCCTTCGGGACTTCAGCTACGAGCAGTACTTC.

The chain employs TRBV6-5 and TRBJ1-1, with TRBD1 matching 7 bases. V lost 6 bases, J lost 6 bases, and 10 bases stayed unmatched. Looked up from germline, CDR1 is MNHEY and CDR2 is SVGAGI. There are 14 residues in the CDR3. CDR3 in amino acids: CASRKGALIPEAFF. The CDR3 nucleotides are TGTGCCAGCAGAAAGGGGGCGTTGATCCCTGAAGCTTTCTTT.

CDR3: CASSPPRTGVGYDNEKLFF. CDR3 in DNA: TGTGCCAGCAGCCCTCCACGGACAGGGGTTGGGTATGATAATGAAAAACTGTTTTTT. The gene calls are TRBV11-3 and TRBJ1-4, with 9 bases aligning to TRBD1. The CDR3 covers 19 residues. The germline CDR1 and CDR2 sequences are SGHNT and YENEEA. V was clipped by 5 bases and J by 4 bases; unmatched bases: 17.

The V and J genes are TRBV2 and TRBJ2-6, with a weak D call TRBD1 (5 bases). This CDR3 is built from 13 residues. V lost 9 bases to trimming and J lost 1 base, with 7 bases between them. CDR1 is SNHLY, CDR2 FYNNEI, per germline. Here the CDR3 reads CARRGSGANVLTF. The CDR3, as DNA: TGTGCCAGAAGGGGATCTGGGGCCAACGTCCTGACTTTC.

This chain links TRBV25-1 with TRBJ1-3, with TRBD1 identical over 8 bases. V gave up 6 bases and J gave up 5 bases; unmatched junction bases: 6. The CDR3 contains 14 residues. Looked up from germline, CDR1 is MGHDK and CDR2 is SYGVNS. CDR3 residues: CASSSTGVRNTIYF. The CDR3 DNA reads TGTGCCAGCAGCTCGACAGGGGTTAGAAACACCATATATTTT.

V and J are TRBV29-1 and TRBJ2-7; 12 nucleotides match TRBD2. The CDR3 spans 14 residues. Losses at the gene ends were 7 bases for V and 2 bases for J; bases not matched to a gene: 6. From germline, CDR1 is SQVTM and CDR2 ANQGSEA. CDR3 nucleotide sequence: TGCAGCGCCATGACTAGCGGGGGAACCTACGAGCAGTACTTC. It is translated as CSAMTSGGTYEQYF.

The genes are TRBV11-3 and TRBJ2-7; 8 bases are a match to TRBD2. Germline V gene data show CDR1 as SGHNT and CDR2 as YENEEA. V was pared by 1 base and J by 2 bases, with 7 bases of the junction left unmatched. CDR3 length: 16 residues. CDR3 nucleotides: TGTGCCAGCAGCTTAGTGTCGATTAGCGGGACCTACGAGCAGTACTTC. It is translated as CASSLVSISGTYEQYF.

V gene TRBV30 combines with J gene TRBJ1-3; no reliable D call. Germline assignment: CDR1 GTSNPN and CDR2 SVGIG (reference sequence). The CDR3 loop spans 15 amino acids. The V and J ends lost 4 bases and 0 bases respectively, with 13 bases between them. The CDR3 loop is CAWNQQKFSGNTIYF. The CDR3 nucleotides are TGTGCCTGGAACCAACAGAAATTCTCTGGAAACACCATATATTTT.

V usage is TRBV15 and J usage is TRBJ2-3; 10 bases align to TRBD2. The CDR3 length is 16 residues. CDR1 is LNHNV, CDR2 YYDKDF, per germline (reference sequence). The ends lost 1 base at V and 2 bases at J; junction bases unmatched: 3. CDR3 sequence: CATSRVSGGVTDTQYF. The CDR3 DNA reads TGTGCCACCAGCAGAGTGAGCGGGGGGGTCACAGATACGCAGTATTTT.